This T cell receptor beta chain was profiled in a study of blood T cell repertoires in COVID-19. The V end was cut by 5 bases, the J end by 4 bases, with 12 bases between. The germline gives CDR1 SGHVS, CDR2 FQNEAQ. This CDR3 is built from 14 residues. Method: immunoSEQ multiplex PCR; TCRdb's copy keeps in-frame clones and lacks some. The data contain almost 200,000 clones, 70% to 90% of them singletons. The chain has TRBV7-8 and TRBJ1-5; possibly TRBD1 for D (5 bases). The sequence was collected from an older woman with acute or convalescent COVID-19. Sequencing was done on a sample of peripheral blood. CDR3 sequence: CASSPRVANQPQHF. The CDR3 DNA sequence: TGTGCCAGCAGCCCCAGGGTGGCGAATCAGCCCCAGCATTTT.